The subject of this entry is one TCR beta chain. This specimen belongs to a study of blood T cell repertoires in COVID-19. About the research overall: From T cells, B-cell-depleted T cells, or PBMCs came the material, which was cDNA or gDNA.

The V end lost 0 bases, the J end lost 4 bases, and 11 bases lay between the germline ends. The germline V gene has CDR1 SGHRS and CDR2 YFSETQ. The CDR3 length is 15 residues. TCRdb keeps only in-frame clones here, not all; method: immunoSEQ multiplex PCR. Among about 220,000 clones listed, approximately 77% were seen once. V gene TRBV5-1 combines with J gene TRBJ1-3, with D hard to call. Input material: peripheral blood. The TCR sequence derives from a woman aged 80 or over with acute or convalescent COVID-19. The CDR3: CASSLAVAGGNTIYF. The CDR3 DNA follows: TGCGCCAGCAGCTTGGCGGTCGCAGGCGGAAACACCATATATTTT.